This is a list of T cell receptor beta chains from one sample in a study of beta chain features in type 1 diabetes. TCRdb keeps only in-frame clones here, not all; method: immunoSEQ multiplex PCR. The profile shows 970,000 or so clones, roughly a sixth of them singletons. The sequencing input was naive CD4+ T cells from blood. The receptors were sampled from a woman aged 18-29 years in good health. CDR3s include the opening cysteine and the closing phenylalanine or tryptophan. A D gene is named only where the DNA matches it firmly. Clone size is given for some rows only: seen once, a few or many times, or a class if the clone is expanded.

v_call,j_call,clone_size,d_call,cdr3_nt,cdr3_aa
TRBV28,TRBJ2-1,.,TRBD2,TGTGCCAGCAGTTTTAGTAGCGGGAGGGATGAGCAGTTCTTC,CASSFSSGRDEQFF
TRBV5-1,TRBJ2-2,few,.,TGCGCCAGCAGCTTGGTCTTCGGACGGGCGAACACCGGGGAGCTGTTTTTT,CASSLVFGRANTGELFF
TRBV5-4,TRBJ2-3,few,TRBD1,TGTGCCAGCAGCTTACGGACAGGTCCTGGCACAGATACGCAGTATTTT,CASSLRTGPGTDTQYF
TRBV15,TRBJ2-1,few,TRBD2,TGTGCCACCAGACAGAGCGGGAGCTCCTACAATGAGCAGTTCTTC,CATRQSGSSYNEQFF
TRBV6-5,TRBJ2-7,few,.,TGTGCCAGCAGTCTCGACGGTCGCTACGAGCAGTACTTC,CASSLDGRYEQYF
TRBV10-3,TRBJ2-6,few,TRBD2,TGTGCCATCAGCACCGCTAGCGGGAGGGCCTCCGGGGCCAACGTCCTGACTTTC,CAISTASGRASGANVLTF
TRBV28,TRBJ2-7,.,TRBD1,TGTGCCAGCAGTCTCCCGGACAGGAGAATCTACGAGCAGTACTTC,CASSLPDRRIYEQYF
TRBV5-1,TRBJ2-3,.,.,TGCGCCAGCAGCTTATCCACAGATACGCAGTATTTT,CASSLSTDTQYF
TRBV7-8,TRBJ1-5,.,.,TGTGCCAGCAGCCTCCTGCAGGGCCTAAATCAGCCCCAGCATTTT,CASSLLQGLNQPQHF
TRBV7-8,TRBJ1-1,few,.,TGTGCCAGCAGCCACGACAGAATGTTGGAAGCTTTCTTT,CASSHDRMLEAFF
TRBV27,TRBJ2-2,.,.,TGTGCCAGCACCTCACAGGGTTCTGCCGCCGGGGAGCTGTTTTTT,CASTSQGSAAGELFF
TRBV5-1,TRBJ1-1,few,.,TGCGCCAGCAGCACCACGAGGGGTAACACTGAAGCTTTCTTT,CASSTTRGNTEAFF
TRBV7-2,TRBJ2-3,.,TRBD2,TGTGCCAGCAGTTCCGACTCGTCCGGGACTAGCGGGAGGTATACGCAGTATTTT,CASSSDSSGTSGRYTQYF
TRBV5-1,TRBJ2-3,few,.,TGCGCCAGCAGCTTTGTAGGGACAGATACGCAGTATTTT,CASSFVGTDTQYF
TRBV7-3,TRBJ2-1,few,.,TGTGCCAGCAGCTCGATAGCTCGAAGCTCCTACAATGAGCAGTTCTTC,CASSSIARSSYNEQFF
TRBV12-5,TRBJ2-1,.,.,TGTGCTAGTGGTTTGGTATTAGATTCGGGGAACTACAATGAGCAGTTCTTC,CASGLVLDSGNYNEQFF
TRBV29-1,TRBJ1-2,.,TRBD1,TGCAGCGTTGACCGGAGGGACAGGAGTAACTATGGCTACACCTTC,CSVDRRDRSNYGYTF
TRBV11-2,TRBJ2-7,.,.,TGTGCCAGCAGGCTCTCAGGAACCTACGAGCAGTACTTC,CASRLSGTYEQYF
TRBV18,TRBJ2-5,.,.,TGTGCCAGCTCACGGGGGCGGAGCTCAGGGACCCAGTACTTC,CASSRGRSSGTQYF
TRBV10-3,TRBJ1-1,few,.,TGTGCCACTAGGTCTGGGAACACTGAAGCTTTCTTT,CATRSGNTEAFF
TRBV7-3,TRBJ1-1,few,.,TGTGCCAGCAGCTTAGGACCGGCCAACACTGAAGCTTTCTTT,CASSLGPANTEAFF
TRBV10-3,TRBJ2-7,.,TRBD2,TGTGCCATCGGGACTAGAGGCTACGAGCAGTACTTC,CAIGTRGYEQYF
TRBV4-1,TRBJ2-2,.,.,TGCGCCAGCAGCCAAGCTCGGGGGGCAGGCACCGGGGAGCTGTTTTTT,CASSQARGAGTGELFF
TRBV29-1,TRBJ2-3,.,TRBD2,TGCAGCGTCGGAGGGAGGGTAACAGATACGCAGTATTTT,CSVGGRVTDTQYF
TRBV18,TRBJ2-1,few,TRBD2,TGTGCCAGCACAACGGAACTAGCGTGGTACAATGAGCAGTTCTTC,CASTTELAWYNEQFF
TRBV6-5,TRBJ2-7,.,TRBD1,TGTGCCAGCAGTTACTCACGGACAGGGACGGGCGAGCAGTACTTC,CASSYSRTGTGEQYF
TRBV5-4,TRBJ1-2,few,TRBD1,TGTGCCAGCAGCATAAAGGACAGGGAGAACTATGGCTACACCTTC,CASSIKDRENYGYTF
TRBV18,TRBJ2-6,.,.,TGTGCCAGCTCACCTAGGGACTCTGGGGCCAACGTCCTGACTTTC,CASSPRDSGANVLTF
TRBV11-2,TRBJ1-5,.,.,TGTGCCAGCAGCTTAGGGGTAGGGATCAGCAATCAGCCCCAGCATTTT,CASSLGVGISNQPQHF
TRBV27,TRBJ1-1,.,.,TGTGCCAGCAGTTTGTTTTTCCAACAGGGAGAAGCTTTCTTT,CASSLFFQQGEAFF
TRBV4-2,TRBJ2-4,.,.,TGTGCCAGCAGCCAAGATGGTGGGGGATCCAAAAACATTCAGTACTTC,CASSQDGGGSKNIQYF
TRBV5-1,TRBJ2-7,few,TRBD1,TGCGCCAGCAGCTCATCGGCGGACAGGGTTTACGAGCAGTACTTC,CASSSSADRVYEQYF
TRBV6-1,TRBJ2-3,.,.,TGTGCCAGCAGTAGTCGACAGACAGATACGCAGTATTTT,CASSSRQTDTQYF
TRBV27,TRBJ1-2,.,TRBD1,TGTGCCAGCAGTTTATTCGCCCTCGACAGGGGAATGGACTATGGCTACACCTTC,CASSLFALDRGMDYGYTF
TRBV28,TRBJ2-4,.,.,TGTGCCAGCCTTTTCCTCCCGTTGTTAGCCAAAAACATTCAGTACTTC,CASLFLPLLAKNIQYF
TRBV11-2,TRBJ2-5,.,.,TGTGCCAGCAGACGGCCTTACAGGGCCTCGGCAGAGACCCAGTACTTC,CASRRPYRASAETQYF
TRBV19,TRBJ2-3,few,.,TGTGCCAGTAGTATTCGCCAGCGTTCCGCCCGCACAGATACGCAGTATTTT,CASSIRQRSARTDTQYF
TRBV27,TRBJ2-7,.,.,TGTGTCAGCAGTACCAGGGATGCGAGCTCCTACGAGCAGTACTTC,CVSSTRDASSYEQYF
TRBV28,TRBJ2-3,few,TRBD2,TGTGCCAGCAGCTCCGGGGGGAGTCTTGATACGCAGTATTTT,CASSSGGSLDTQYF
TRBV5-1,TRBJ2-3,few,.,TGCGCCAGCAGCCTAGGACGCCTCTCCGATACGCAGTATTTT,CASSLGRLSDTQYF
TRBV28,TRBJ1-2,.,.,TGTGCCAGCAGGGTCCGGGGCCTCTATGGCTACACCTTC,CASRVRGLYGYTF
TRBV4-3,TRBJ2-3,few,.,TGCGCCAGCAGCCAAGTGGCAGGGGATCAAGATACGCAGTATTTT,CASSQVAGDQDTQYF
TRBV4-1,TRBJ1-2,.,.,TGCGCCAGCAGCCAGGATAACTATGGCTACACCTTC,CASSQDNYGYTF
TRBV4-3,TRBJ1-3,.,.,TGCGCCAGCAGCCAAGATTTCCTCAGGAGCCAGGGAAACACCATATATTTT,CASSQDFLRSQGNTIYF
TRBV6-5,TRBJ2-1,.,TRBD2,TGTGCCAGCAGTTACTCGTCGACTAGCGGGAGTGGTGAGCAGTTCTTC,CASSYSSTSGSGEQFF
TRBV4-3,TRBJ1-1,.,TRBD1,TGCGCCAGCAGCCACCTAGGGGGCTGGAGTACTGAAGCTTTCTTT,CASSHLGGWSTEAFF
TRBV20-1,TRBJ2-7,.,TRBD2,TGCAGAATAGGACTAGCCTACGAGCAGTACTTC,CRIGLAYEQYF
TRBV9,TRBJ2-3,.,TRBD2,TGTGCCAGCAGCGCCGCCGGGGGGAGCAGAATAGATACGCAGTATTTT,CASSAAGGSRIDTQYF
TRBV15,TRBJ2-2,.,TRBD2,TGTGCCACCAGCCTTAGCGGGAGTGGCACCGGGGAGCTGTTTTTT,CATSLSGSGTGELFF
TRBV28,TRBJ2-3,.,TRBD2,TGTGCCAGCAGTTTGGTAGCGGGAGGCACAGATACGCAGTATTTT,CASSLVAGGTDTQYF
TRBV27,TRBJ2-7,few,TRBD1,TGTGCCAGCAGTCCGGACAGGGCCCCATCCTACGAGCAGTACTTC,CASSPDRAPSYEQYF
TRBV15,TRBJ1-2,.,.,TGTGCCACCAGCGGAAGGACAATTGGCTACACCTTC,CATSGRTIGYTF